This TCR beta chain was observed in a study of blood T cell repertoires in COVID-19. Looking at the study overall: The United States, Italy and Spain supplied acute and convalescent COVID-19 samples. Sample material is recorded as cDNA or gDNA derived from T cells, B-cell-depleted T cells, or PBMCs.

V was clipped by 2 bases and J by 5 bases, with 22 bases between them. Germline CDR1 and CDR2: LNHDA and SQIVND (reference sequence). The CDR3 is 17 amino acids. Authors' processing steps: Amplification with reference gene primers provided the estimates of nucleated cell counts. The method was immunoSEQ multiplex PCR; TCRdb's version includes in-frame clones alone and lacks a portion of them. V and J calls and clone size are copied from that table; D and trimming were computed from the DNA. The table includes hundreds of thousands of clones, roughly 85% detected once. The sequence was collected from a woman aged 18-29 years with acute or convalescent COVID-19. The sequencing input was peripheral blood. The J gene is TRBJ2-7, the V gene TRBV19; D not certain. The DNA for the CDR3 is TGTGCCAGTAGTATAAGGTCCTCACCGACACTCTCGGACGAGCAGTACTTC. Its protein product is CASSIRSSPTLSDEQYF.